This passage covers 21 T cell receptor beta chains from one sample sequenced in a study of CD8 T cells in ankylosing spondylitis. Study-wide findings and caveats: Made up of eight highly homologous variants, a TCR beta motif appeared characteristic of ankylosing spondylitis blood.

TCRdb re-derived calls from the 5' RACE reads in MiXCR, one entry per CDR3 protein. The repertoire holds 200,000 to 250,000 distinct CDR3 sequences, with about 18% as singletons. These TCRs' antigens remain unknown. Specimen: blood, either unsorted or a sorted T cell fraction (not recorded which). The source is a male donor with ankylosing spondylitis.

This clonotype was found a few times. This chain joins TRBV27 and TRBJ2-1, with no clear D. V lost 3 bases and J lost 5, with 8 bases in between. Germline lookup yields CDR1 MNHEY and CDR2 SMNVEV (reference sequence). This CDR3 region has 13 residues. The CDR3, as DNA: TGTGCCAGCAGTTTGGGCATAAACAATGAGCAGTTCTTC. This codes for CASSLGINNEQFF.

This clonotype was found a few times. This chain links TRBV20-1 with TRBJ2-1, with TRBD1 as a possible D gene (6 bases). V was shortened by 2 bases and J by 4 bases, with 18 bases between the two germline ends. Per the germline V gene, CDR1 is DFQATT and CDR2 is SNEGSKA (reference sequence). CDR3 length: 16 residues. CDR3 coding DNA: TGCAGTGCTAGATCAGAGGGGGACATAAGATACAATGAGCAGTTCTTC. Translated: CSARSEGDIRYNEQFF.

This clonotype was counted between two and nine times. The chain is built from TRBV6-2 or TRBV6-3 and TRBJ2-2, with no clear D. Trimming stripped 3 bases from V and 7 bases from J, with 6 bases between. Germline loops: CDR1 MNHEY, CDR2 SVGEGT. This CDR3 comprises 12 residues. CDR3 amino acids: CASSYGGGELFF. DNA of the CDR3: TGTGCCAGCAGTTATGGCGGCGGGGAGCTGTTTTTT.

There are a few counts of this clonotype. This chain connects TRBV11-2 to TRBJ2-1, with unresolved D. The CDR3 has 17 amino acids. Germline assignment: CDR1 SGHAT and CDR2 FQNNGV. V dropped 1 base and J dropped 6 bases, with 19 bases sitting between them. The CDR3 reads CASSLVWGSPLLNEQFF. The CDR3 nucleotides are TGTGCCAGCAGCTTAGTCTGGGGTAGCCCTCTCCTCAATGAGCAGTTCTTC.

The V call is TRBV29-1, the J call TRBJ2-7, with 8 bases that match TRBD1. V shed 7 bases and J 7 bases; nucleotides not matched to a gene: 12. Germline V gene sequence: CDR1 SQVTM, CDR2 ANQGSEA. The CDR3 spans 13 residues. CDR3 sequence (DNA): TGCAGCGGAAGGACAGGGTTAGAGGGGGAGCAGTACTTC. Its translation is CSGRTGLEGEQYF.

This clonotype was seen a handful of times. The chain is built from TRBV12-3 or TRBV12-4 and TRBJ2-3, with TRBD2 identical over 7 bases. The CDR3 length is 17 residues. Trimming removed 1 base from V and 2 bases from J; junction bases left unmatched: 9. The DNA for the CDR3 is TGTGCCAGCAGTTTAGATTGGGGGGGGAAATCCACAGATACGCAGTATTTT. This codes for CASSLDWGGKSTDTQYF.

This sequence joins TRBV18 and TRBJ2-7; no reliable D call. Germline CDR1 and CDR2: KGHSH and LQKENI. CDR3 length: 15 amino acids. V shed 2 bases and J shed 4 bases, with 15 bases lying between them. The CDR3 nucleotides are TGTGCCAGCTCACCAAATGTGGGAACCCCGTACGAGCAGTACTTC. It encodes CASSPNVGTPYEQYF. Looking up the rest from reference TRBV18 and TRBJ2-7 gives the full variable domain: NAGVMQNPRHLVRRRGQEARLRCSPMKGHSHVYWYRQLPEEGLKFMVYLQKENIIDESGMPKERFSAEFPKEGPSILRIQQVVRGDSAAYFCASSPNVGTPYEQYFGPGTRLTVT.

The chain is built from TRBV20-1 and TRBJ2-7, with no clear D. Trimming took 1 base from V and 3 from J, leaving 7 bases between them. The CDR3 extends over 12 amino acids. The germline V gene has CDR1 DFQATT and CDR2 SNEGSKA (reference sequence). The CDR3: CSARGVLYEQYF. DNA for the CDR3: TGCAGTGCTAGAGGGGTCCTCTACGAGCAGTACTTC.

The V call is TRBV12-3 or TRBV12-4, the J call TRBJ2-5; 12 bases map to TRBD2. Trimming removed 3 bases from V and 5 bases from J; junction bases left unmatched: 10. This CDR3 has 17 residues. This CDR3 reads CASSFPLAGGLRETQYF. The CDR3 region has the DNA TGTGCCAGCAGTTTCCCACTAGCGGGGGGTTTGAGGGAGACCCAGTACTTC.

This clonotype was counted a few times. The chain recombines TRBV7-2 with TRBJ1-2, with 7 bases matching TRBD1. This CDR3 has 14 residues. Germline CDR1 SGHTA, CDR2 FQGNSA. V was pared by 5 bases and J by 6 bases, with 9 bases of the junction left unmatched. The CDR3 loop reads CASSEGAGWDGYTF. The CDR3 nucleotides are TGTGCCAGCAGCGAGGGGGCTGGGTGGGATGGCTACACCTTC.

In this sample, this clonotype turned up a few times. CDR3 in DNA: TGCGCCAGCAGCCAAGATTTGGCACACTATGGCTACACCTTC. This gives the protein CASSQDLAHYGYTF. V gene TRBV4-1 combines with J gene TRBJ1-2; D ambiguous. The CDR3 totals 14 residues. V lost 0 bases and J 3 bases, leaving 8 bases between the germline ends. The germline gives CDR1 MGHRA, CDR2 YSYEKL.

V usage is TRBV30 and J usage is TRBJ2-2; maybe TRBD2 (6 bases). CDR3 size: 13 residues. V lost 1 base to trimming and J lost 4 bases, with 7 bases between them. The V gene's germline CDR1 is GTSNPN and CDR2 SVGIG (reference sequence). CDR3 sequence reads: CAWSGGVTGELFF. In DNA form, the CDR3 reads TGTGCCTGGAGTGGGGGGGTCACCGGGGAGCTGTTTTTT. Looking up the rest from reference TRBV30 and TRBJ2-2 gives the full variable domain: SQTIHQWPATLVQPVGSPLSLECTVEGTSNPNLYWYRQAAGRGLQLLFYSVGIGQISSEVPQNLSASRPQDRQFILSSKKLLLSDSGFYLCAWSGGVTGELFFGEGSRLTVL.

The V gene is TRBV3-1, the J gene TRBJ2-1, with 9 bases fitting TRBD2. V lost 0 bases and J lost 2; bases outside the gene matches: 2. Germline V lookup: CDR1 LGHDT, CDR2 YNNKEL (reference sequence). The CDR3 is 16 amino acids. The CDR3 loop reads CASSQDSGGPYNEQFF. The CDR3 region has the DNA TGTGCCAGCAGCCAAGATAGCGGGGGACCCTACAATGAGCAGTTCTTC.

This clonotype was counted ten times or more. The V gene is TRBV5-1, the J gene TRBJ2-7; 9 bases are a match to TRBD1. Germline V gives CDR1 SGHRS, CDR2 YFSETQ. With 2 bases clipped from V and 3 bases from J, the junction kept 3 bases outside the gene matches. CDR3 length equals 14 residues. The CDR3 region is CASSLTTGGYEQYF. The CDR3 DNA reads as TGCGCCAGCAGCTTAACGACAGGGGGCTACGAGCAGTACTTC. The full variable domain, in which reference TRBV5-1 and TRBJ2-7 provide the parts outside the CDR3, is KAGVTQTPRYLIKTRGQQVTLSCSPISGHRSVSWYQQTPGQGLQFLFEYFSETQRNKGNFPGRFSGRQFSNSRSEMNVSTLELGDSALYLCASSLTTGGYEQYFGPGTRLTVT.

This clonotype was detected only a few times. The chain recombines TRBV7-9 with TRBJ2-7; possible D gene TRBD2, 5 bases. This CDR3 has 14 residues. CDR1 and CDR2 from the germline V gene are SEHNR and FQNEAQ (reference sequence). Trimming left V 7 bases short and J 2 bases short, with 15 bases between. CDR3 DNA sequence: TGTGCCAGCACTCTGGGCGGGCAAGCCTACGAGCAGTACTTC. It codes for CASTLGGQAYEQYF.

This clonotype has just a few counts. The chain joins TRBV4-1 to TRBJ1-1; D is undetermined. With 1 base removed from V and 7 bases from J, the gap between germline ends came to 13 bases. Germline V CDR1 and CDR2: MGHRA, YSYEKL. The CDR3 runs to 14 residues. The CDR3 DNA reads as TGCGCCAGCAGCCAAGCGTCCAGCAATGGTGAAGCTTTCTTT. Protein: CASSQASSNGEAFF.

This clonotype appeared a few times. The chain links TRBV12-3 or TRBV12-4 to TRBJ1-5; possible D gene TRBD1, 5 bases. V was shortened by 3 bases and J by 6 bases, with 12 bases between the two germline ends. This CDR3 spans 14 amino acids. In nucleotides, the CDR3 is TGTGCCAGCAGTTTCCGGGACGGAATTCAGCCCCAGCATTTT. It translates to CASSFRDGIQPQHF.

The CDR3 DNA sequence: TGTGCCAGCAGCTCGGACCAGAGCTCCTACAATGAGCAGTTCTTC. Residues: CASSSDQSSYNEQFF. The J gene is TRBJ2-1, the V gene TRBV28; D ambiguous. The V and J ends lost 6 bases and 0 bases respectively, with 12 bases between them. This CDR3 has 15 residues. From germline, CDR1 is MDHEN and CDR2 SYDVKM.

V gene TRBV6-5 combines with J gene TRBJ2-7; weak D call: TRBD1 (6 bases). This CDR3 has 13 residues. Germline loops: CDR1 MNHEY, CDR2 SVGAGI. V lost 2 bases, J lost 6 bases, and 11 bases lay in between. CDR3 sequence reads: CASSYIGGGEQYF. DNA of the CDR3: TGTGCCAGCAGTTACATTGGGGGCGGCGAGCAGTACTTC.

The V call is TRBV19, the J call TRBJ2-1; TRBD2 matches 14 bases. V lost 3 bases and J lost 3; bases outside the gene matches: 7. The CDR3 contains 18 residues. In germline, CDR1 is LNHDA, CDR2 SQIVND (reference sequence). The CDR3 protein is CASSIGTSGSSLYNEQFF. The CDR3 bases are TGTGCCAGTAGTATTGGGACTAGCGGGAGTTCTCTCTACAATGAGCAGTTCTTC.

V usage is TRBV20-1 and J usage is TRBJ2-7; 8 nucleotides match TRBD1. This CDR3 region has 14 residues. The germline V gene has CDR1 DFQATT and CDR2 SNEGSKA (reference sequence). The V gene end was trimmed by 0 bases and the J gene end by 5 bases; junction bases not matched to a gene: 6. CDR3 coding DNA: TGCAGTGCTAGAGACCAGGACAGGGCCCACGAGCAGTACTTC. It specifies CSARDQDRAHEQYF.